This T cell receptor beta chain was sequenced for a study of metastatic and nonmetastatic thyroid tumors. TCRdb re-processed the PCR reads through MiXCR. Of some 40,000 clones in the sample, about 13% are singletons; the top ten hold roughly 9.5%. Worth noting for this clone: Its antigen is unidentified. This may be a read error, as it is one base from a much larger clone.

No treatment had been given to any patient before thyroid surgery. The germline V gene has CDR1 KGHSH and CDR2 LQKENI. The CDR3 runs to 14 residues. General study findings and limits: A significant increase in TCR beta diversity was reportedly seen in malignant thyroid tumors relative to benign nodules, in blood and tumor.

The J gene is TRBJ1-1, the V gene TRBV18; no firm D call. The material sequenced was blood. This receptor was identified in a female donor with papillary thyroid cancer or a benign thyroid nodule (not recorded which). Some clones in this sample may be carry-over from other donors' samples. CDR3 DNA sequence: TGTGCCAGCCCACCCTGGGGAGAGAACACTGAAGCTTTCTTT. Translation gives CASPPWGENTEAFF.